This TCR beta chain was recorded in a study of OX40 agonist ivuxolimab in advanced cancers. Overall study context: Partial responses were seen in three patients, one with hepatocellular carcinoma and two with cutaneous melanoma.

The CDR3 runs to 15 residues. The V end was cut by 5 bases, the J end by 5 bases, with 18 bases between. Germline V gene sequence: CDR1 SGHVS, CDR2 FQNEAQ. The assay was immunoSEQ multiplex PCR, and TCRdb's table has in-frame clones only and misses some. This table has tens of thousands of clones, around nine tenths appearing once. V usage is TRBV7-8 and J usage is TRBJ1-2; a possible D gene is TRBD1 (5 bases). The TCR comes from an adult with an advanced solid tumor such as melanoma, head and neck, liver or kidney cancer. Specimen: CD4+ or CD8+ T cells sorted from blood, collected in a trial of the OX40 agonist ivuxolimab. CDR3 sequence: CASSHSPGQGYGYTF. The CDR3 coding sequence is TGTGCCAGCAGCCACTCCCCAGGGCAAGGTTATGGCTACACCTTC. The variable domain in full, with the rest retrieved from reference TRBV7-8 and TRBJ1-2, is GAGVSQSPRYKVAKRGQDVALRCDPISGHVSLFWYQQALGQGPEFLTYFQNEAQLDKSGLPSDRFFAERPEGSVSTLKIQRTQQEDSAVYLCASSHSPGQGYGYTFGSGTRLTVV.